This T cell receptor (beta chain) was profiled in a study of blood T cell repertoires in COVID-19. Study background: T cells, B-cell-depleted T cells, or PBMCs supplied cDNA or gDNA.

Authors' analysis steps: Researchers report that nucleated cell counts were estimated from reference gene primer amplification. Measured with immunoSEQ multiplex PCR; TCRdb has only the in-frame clones, and not every one. D and trimming were read from the DNA, whereas the V and J calls and clone size are those reported in that table. The sample lists roughly 290,000 clones; approximately 92% were seen once. CDR3 length: 13 amino acids. J was trimmed by 5 bases and V by 6 bases; bases with no gene match: 7. CDR1 and CDR2 from the germline V gene are SGHTA and FQGNSA. The specimen sequenced was peripheral blood. V gene TRBV7-2 combines with J gene TRBJ2-7, with 7 bases lining up with TRBD1. This TCR came from a woman aged 25-40 years with COVID-19, enrolled during active disease. CDR3 loop: CASSFDRVDEQYF. The CDR3 bases are TGTGCCAGCAGTTTCGACAGGGTCGACGAGCAGTACTTC.